The clone carrying this TCR beta chain was observed a few times. Its target is not known. TCRdb passed the 5' RACE reads through MiXCR, listing each CDR3 protein once. The repertoire consists of 300,000 to 350,000 distinct CDR3 sequences, with roughly 15% occurring once and the leading ten covering 0.85% to 1.4%. Germline V CDR1 and CDR2: MNHEY, SMNVEV (reference sequence). V was clipped by 0 bases and J by 2 bases; unmatched bases: 4. The CDR3 is made up of 15 amino acids. This entry belongs to a study of CD8 T cells in ankylosing spondylitis. General study points: The disease-linked clones had a CD8+ phenotype and low blood frequencies.

The clonotype was recovered from a male donor with ankylosing spondylitis or in good health (not recorded which). The chain carries TRBV27 and TRBJ2-7; 7 positions match TRBD1. Input material: blood, either unsorted or a sorted T cell fraction (not recorded which). CDR3 DNA sequence: TGTGCCAGCAGTTTATCCGGGACAGTCCCCTACGAGCAGTACTTC. As protein: CASSLSGTVPYEQYF.